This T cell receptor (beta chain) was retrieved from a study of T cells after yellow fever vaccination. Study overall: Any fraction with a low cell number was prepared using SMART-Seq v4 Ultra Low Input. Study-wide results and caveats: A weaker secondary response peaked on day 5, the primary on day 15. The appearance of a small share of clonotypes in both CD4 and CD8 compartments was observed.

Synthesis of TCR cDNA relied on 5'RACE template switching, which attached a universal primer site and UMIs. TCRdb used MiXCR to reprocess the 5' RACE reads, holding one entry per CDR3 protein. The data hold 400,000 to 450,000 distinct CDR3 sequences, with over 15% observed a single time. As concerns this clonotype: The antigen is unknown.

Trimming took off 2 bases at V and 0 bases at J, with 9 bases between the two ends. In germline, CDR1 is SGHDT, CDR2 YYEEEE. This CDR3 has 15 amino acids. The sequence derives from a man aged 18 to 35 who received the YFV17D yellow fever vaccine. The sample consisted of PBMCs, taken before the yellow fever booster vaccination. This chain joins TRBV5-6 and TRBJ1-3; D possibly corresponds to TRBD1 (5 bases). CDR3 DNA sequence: TGTGCCAGCAGCTTCGGGGCCCCCTCTGGAAACACCATATATTTT. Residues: CASSFGAPSGNTIYF.